This T cell receptor (beta chain) appears in the sequencing data of a study of human T cells and chemical hapten exposure (dated by TCRdb to the early 2020s). Regarding the research as a whole: For sensitization, 2% DPC in acetone was applied to a 2 cm by 2 cm area of upper inner arm skin. Throughout the study period of about 25 weeks, patients also received therapeutic DPC doses to the scalp every week. Patch testing on the upper back used Finn chambers containing 0.01% DPC, with scoring done after 6 days according to International Contact Dermatitis Research Group standards. Most of the patients in the cohort were female, and the cohort covered alopecia areata with under or over 50% scalp involvement, alopecia totalis and alopecia universalis. Libraries were pooled for sequencing, and variation in per-sample TCR yields was attributed mainly to small differences in library volumes within the pool. This study followed changes in the peripheral blood TCR repertoire in vivo during primary and secondary sensitization of alopecia patients to the hapten diphenylcyclopropenone (DPC). Blood samples were taken from patients before sensitization (week 0) and at 2, 6 and about 24 weeks after DPC sensitization. Twenty-nine alopecia patients provided blood for TCR sequencing at one to four time points (pre-sensitization, 2, 6 and 24 weeks). General findings and caveats noted by the study authors: Repeated subsampling changed both the strength of the expansion versus patch-test correlation and the threshold at which the correlation became significant. A positive correlation was found between the number of PT1 expanded TCRs and patch test score, with significance reached at thresholds 8, 16 and 32 but not 4. All patients had alopecia, a presumed autoimmune disease, so their immune response might differ from that of healthy individuals. DPC sensitization did not change the number of TCRs with a frequency above 1 in 1000, and there was no evidence of changes in global repertoire structure. Expanded TCRs formed significantly more large CDR3 similarity clusters than pre-sensitization or healthy control sets, consistent with antigen-driven responses.

Regarding this clonotype: What antigen it recognizes has not been identified. Base qualities are not provided; no much larger clone lies one nucleotide away.

As encoded in the germline V gene (reference sequence), CDR1 is SEHNR while CDR2 is FQNEAQ. There are 16 amino acids in the CDR3, from cysteine to phenylalanine inclusive. Only CDR3 DNA remains: 48 bases, in frame from the first base. V loses 5 bases of germline sequence and J loses 13 bases, and the interval between the two ends is 24 bases. The library was prepared using RACE. Sequencing was performed on a NextSeq 500. Library preparation attached unique molecular identifiers to individual cDNA molecules for quantitative, reproducible TCR counting. Both TCR alpha and TCR beta chains were sequenced from each blood RNA sample. In the original analysis: Samples had a median of roughly 99,000 TCRs, with a range from about 23,224 to 750,000. The Decombinator software suite was used to annotate V, J and CDR3 in the TCR reads. To make PS versus PT1 abundance plots, every sample was subsampled to the same number of TCRs (28,000). TCRs were defined as expanded if absent before sensitization and observed at least eight times at the 2-week time point. TCRdb passed the public sequencing reads through fastp at Q25 and MiXCR, retaining productive beta sequences. Identical CDR3 proteins give one entry, which carries the most common genes and DNA. Here the V and J calls rest on TCRdb's processing, not on the authors' analysis. A total of over 35,000 distinct CDR3 sequences appear in this sample, 8% to 11% of them only once. The ten largest account for about 6.5% of the sample.

The time point label, read with the paper, signifies: pre-sensitization, week 0. The treatment or condition label here, explained by the study, means: therapeutic diphenylcyclopropenone sensitization with weekly scalp DPC. At each patch-test visit, blood was drawn before the patch test was applied. To be eligible, patients had to be aged 18 to 70, diagnosed with alopecia and judged suitable for DPC therapy, while pregnant patients were excluded. Total RNA was isolated from unfractionated whole blood collected in Tempus Blood RNA tubes. This receptor was identified in a man between 25 and 39 years old with alopecia areata. Some clones in this sample may be carry-over from other donors' samples. The chain couples TRBV7-9 to TRBJ1-6; TRBD1 is perhaps the D gene, given 6 matching bases. Sequences were derived from whole blood, sampled in connection with sensitization to the hapten diphenylcyclopropenone (DPC). In nucleotide form, the sequence is TGTGCCAGCAGCCCCTGGAGGGGGACGCAGGATGGGCCCCTCCACTTT. Its amino acids are CASSPWRGTQDGPLHF.